This T cell receptor beta chain is from a study of blood T cell repertoires in COVID-19. Whole-study context: PBMCs, B-cell-depleted T cells, or T cells provided the cDNA or gDNA that made up the material.

For recovered donors of Cohort 3, there were two negative PCRs, clearance, or symptom resolution. The CDR3 is 15 amino acids. Germline trimming cut 5 bases from V and 1 base from J; bases unmatched to any gene: 6. In germline, CDR1 is SGHVS, CDR2 FQNEAQ. Measured with immunoSEQ multiplex PCR; TCRdb has only the in-frame clones, and not every one. Among around 300,000 clones listed, roughly 88% were seen once. This receptor was obtained from a man aged 25-45 years who had recovered from COVID-19. This chain links TRBV7-8 with TRBJ2-3, with TRBD1 identical over 7 bases. The specimen was PBMCs or T cells enriched from blood (not recorded which). This CDR3 reads CASSETGIRTDTQYF. The CDR3 DNA reads TGTGCCAGCAGCGAGACAGGGATTCGCACAGATACGCAGTATTTT.